The 20 T cell receptor beta chains reported below all come from one sample, sequenced in a study of shared clonotypes between healthy human individuals. Data came from immunoSEQ multiplex PCR; TCRdb stores just in-frame clones and leaves some out. The sample has some 1 million clones, around 76% seen once. Material: memory CD4+ T cells sorted from blood. The subset is: CD45RA-negative fraction. The receptors stem from a man aged 18 to 29 in good health.

In the case of this clone: A much larger clone sits a single nucleotide away, making a read error possible. Other nucleotide sequences in the sample specify the same CDR3. The chain employs TRBV7-2 and TRBJ1-1; D not resolved. Trimming cost V 2 bases and J 1 base, with 5 bases left between them. Germline loops: CDR1 SGHTA, CDR2 FQGNSA. This CDR3 comprises 13 residues. The CDR3 sequence is CASSLQENTEAFF. CDR3 coding DNA: TGTGCCAGCAGCTTACAGGAGAACACTGAAGCTTTCTTT.

The chain recombines TRBV6-1 with TRBJ2-2, with a weak D call TRBD1 (6 bases). Germline lookup yields CDR1 MNHNS and CDR2 SASEGT. The V end lost 0 bases, the J end lost 4 bases, and 15 bases lay between the germline ends. The CDR3 runs 17 residues. The CDR3 loop reads CASSEAWAGVTTGELFF. As DNA, the CDR3 is TGTGCCAGCAGTGAAGCTTGGGCAGGGGTGACCACCGGGGAGCTGTTTTTT.

The chain is built from TRBV11-2 and TRBJ1-1; possible D gene TRBD1, 6 bases. The ends were cut back, 5 bases at V and 6 bases at J, with 16 bases in the middle. The germline V gene encodes CDR1 SGHAT and CDR2 FQNNGV. CDR3 length: 14 amino acids. Here the CDR3 reads CASSDPGHWSEAFF. The CDR3, as DNA: TGTGCCAGCAGCGATCCGGGACATTGGTCTGAAGCTTTCTTT.

The chain links TRBV11-2 to TRBJ2-3, with a weak D call TRBD2 (7 bases). The CDR3 extends over 16 amino acids. Germline V gives CDR1 SGHAT, CDR2 FQNNGV. V was cut by 4 bases and J by 1 base, with 15 bases left in between. Here the CDR3 DNA reads TGTGCCAGCAGCTGGGGAGGGGGGGATGGCACAGATACGCAGTATTTT. This gives the protein CASSWGGGDGTDTQYF.

The chain combines TRBV6-1 with TRBJ2-2; 8 bases map to TRBD2. V gave up 1 base and J gave up 1 base; unmatched junction bases: 8. This CDR3 comprises 18 residues. Germline CDR1 reads MNHNS; CDR2 reads SASEGT. CDR3 residues: CASSEGQGSGVNTGELFF. Written as DNA, the CDR3 is TGTGCCAGCAGTGAAGGGCAGGGTAGCGGGGTGAACACCGGGGAGCTGTTTTTT.

The V and J genes are TRBV1 and TRBJ2-1. TRBV1 is assigned pseudogene status. The length of the CDR3 is 10 residues. CDR3 sequence (DNA): TGCACCGATTCCATACATGAGCAGTTCTTC. Translated: CTDSIHEQFF.

V usage is TRBV4-1 and J usage is TRBJ1-4, with a weak D call TRBD1 (6 bases). CDR1 and CDR2 from the germline V gene are MGHRA and YSYEKL. The CDR3 consists of 15 residues. Trimming stripped 0 bases from V and 7 bases from J, with 12 bases between. The CDR3 spells CASSQDTQGGEKLFF. Written as DNA, the CDR3 is TGCGCCAGCAGCCAAGATACACAGGGTGGTGAAAAACTGTTTTTT.

CDR3 residues: CASSLTAGGPTSYEQYF. CDR3 in DNA: TGCGCCAGCAGCCTGACGGCGGGGGGACCGACCTCCTACGAGCAGTACTTC. The rearrangement joins TRBV5-1 to TRBJ2-7, with 8 bases aligning to TRBD2. This CDR3 contains 17 residues. The J segment lost 0 bases and the V segment lost 4 bases, leaving 12 bases of the junction unmatched. Germline V gives CDR1 SGHRS, CDR2 YFSETQ.

This chain links TRBV19 with TRBJ2-5; D gene ambiguous. Trimming pared 3 bases from V and 0 bases from J, leaving 11 bases between. Germline CDR1 reads LNHDA; CDR2 reads SQIVND (reference sequence). CDR3 length: 15 residues. CDR3 region: CASSIGGVYQETQYF. The CDR3 bases are TGTGCCAGTAGTATTGGTGGGGTGTACCAAGAGACCCAGTACTTC.

As DNA, the CDR3 is TGTGCCACCGAGAGGGAGGGGGCGTTGGGCGGGAGTAGGTACGAGCAGTACTTC. It yields the protein CATEREGALGGSRYEQYF. The genes are TRBV10-3 and TRBJ2-7, with D tentatively TRBD1 or TRBD2 (7 bases each). V was trimmed by 10 bases and J by 4 bases, leaving 32 bases between them. Germline assignment: CDR1 ENHRY and CDR2 SYGVKD. CDR3 size: 18 residues.

The chain joins TRBV28 to TRBJ2-5, with D hard to call. The CDR3 totals 11 residues. With 6 bases removed from V and 7 bases from J, the gap between germline ends came to 9 bases. Germline values: CDR1 MDHEN, CDR2 SYDVKM. The chain's CDR3 is CASSQMGTQYF. Written as DNA, the CDR3 is TGTGCCAGCAGCCAGATGGGGACCCAGTACTTC.

This clone was counted between two and nine times. This chain links TRBV10-2 with TRBJ1-1; D call uncertain. V was trimmed by 4 bases and J by 6 bases, leaving 27 bases between them. There are 18 residues in the CDR3. Germline lookup yields CDR1 WSHSY and CDR2 SAAADI. The DNA of the CDR3 is TGCGCCAGCAGTGTTTCTACGCTAGGAGGAAGCCAAAGATCTGAAGCTTTCTTT. Translated: CASSVSTLGGSQRSEAFF.

This clone was detected only once. J is TRBJ2-6 and V is TRBV5-1, with 9 nucleotides matching TRBD2. The V gene's germline CDR1 is SGHRS and CDR2 YFSETQ. The CDR3 sequence is 18 residues long. Trimming at V came to 3 bases and at J to 0 bases, leaving 7 bases not matched to a gene. CDR3 DNA: TGCGCCAGCAGCTCGGGGACTAGCCGCCTCTCTGGGGCCAACGTCCTGACTTTC. Protein: CASSSGTSRLSGANVLTF.

The chain carries TRBV18 and TRBJ1-2, with D possibly matching TRBD1 (6 bases). V was trimmed by 6 bases and J by 4 bases, leaving 18 bases between them. Germline values: CDR1 KGHSH, CDR2 LQKENI. This CDR3 is built from 15 residues. This CDR3 is CASSPGPSGAYGYTF. The CDR3 DNA reads TGTGCCAGCTCCCCTGGGCCATCGGGGGCCTATGGCTACACCTTC.

V gene TRBV30 combines with J gene TRBJ1-1, with a possible D match to TRBD1 (6 bases). Per germline, CDR1 GTSNPN and CDR2 SVGIG (reference sequence). There are 13 residues in the CDR3. The V and J ends lost 3 bases and 5 bases respectively, with 13 bases between them. In DNA form, the CDR3 reads TGTGCCTGGAGGGCAAGGGGGGTTACTGAAGCTTTCTTT. Translated, it gives CAWRARGVTEAFF.

The chain has TRBV6-5 and TRBJ1-1, with 7 positions matching TRBD1. The CDR3 extends over 15 amino acids. Germline V gene data show CDR1 as MNHEY and CDR2 as SVGAGI. The V and J ends lost 2 bases and 6 bases, in that order; junction bases with no gene match: 9. For the CDR3, the DNA is TGTGCCAGCAGTTACGAACAGGGGCGTTCCGCTGAAGCTTTCTTT. It specifies CASSYEQGRSAEAFF.

As for this clone: The same CDR3 can be traced to other DNA sequences in this sample. The genes are TRBV5-6 and TRBJ1-4; D not resolved. Germline lookup yields CDR1 SGHDT and CDR2 YYEEEE. Between the trimmed V and J ends, which lost 2 bases and 5 bases, there was a span of 4 bases. CDR3 length: 12 residues. DNA of the CDR3: TGTGCCAGCAGCTTTGGGAATGAAAAACTGTTTTTT. It codes for CASSFGNEKLFF.

CDR3 nucleotides: TGTGCCAGCAGCTTATTTAGGGCAGATACGCAGTATTTT. This gives the protein CASSLFRADTQYF. V gene TRBV7-2 combines with J gene TRBJ2-3; D ambiguous. Germline V gene data show CDR1 as SGHTA and CDR2 as FQGNSA. This CDR3 is 13 amino acids long. The V and J ends lost 2 bases and 4 bases respectively, with 7 bases between them.

This clone has a handful of counts. The chain recombines TRBV2 with TRBJ2-2, with D unclear. The germline CDR1 and CDR2 sequences are SNHLY and FYNNEI. Between the trimmed V and J ends, which lost 2 bases and 0 bases, there was a span of 7 bases. The CDR3 contains 15 residues. For the CDR3, the DNA is TGTGCCAGCAGTGAAAGCGCCGCGAACACCGGGGAGCTGTTTTTT. It specifies CASSESAANTGELFF.

J is TRBJ2-5 and V is TRBV11-1, with D possibly matching TRBD2 (5 bases). The CDR3 spans 15 residues. The germline CDR1 and CDR2 sequences are SGHAT and FQDESV (reference sequence). V was clipped by 2 bases and J by 5 bases, with 15 bases between them. CDR3 sequence reads: CASSLSDSHAETQYF. The CDR3 nucleotides read TGTGCCAGCAGCTTATCGGACTCTCATGCGGAGACCCAGTACTTC.